This T cell receptor (beta chain) was captured by sequencing in a study of shared clonotypes between healthy human individuals. In the authors' methods: Filtering differed because ImmunoSEQ produced junction-only sequences that carried no quality scores. The data were produced by immunoSEQ multiplex PCR, yet TCRdb's version contains in-frame clones alone and is incomplete. For V, J and clone size, that table is used; D and trimming come from the DNA. The table records hundreds of thousands of clones, 60% to 80% of them present only once. Each donor was a Caucasian adult residing in Nashville, Tennessee. Findings and limits, study-wide: Limitation of the genetic and exposure-history diversity represented came from the few donors. Clonotype sharing among the donors was expected to vary with sequencing depth.

The CDR3 extends over 14 amino acids. Trimming took 11 bases from V and 6 from J, leaving 23 bases between them. Germline CDR1 ENHRY, CDR2 SYGVKD. Comment on this clone: Its antigen is undetermined.

What was sequenced was PBMCs. This rearrangement joins TRBV10-3 to TRBJ2-7, with D hard to call. This TCR was sampled from a woman aged 35 to 49 in good health. Some clones in this sample may be carry-over from other donors' samples. CDR3 sequence: CAAVARLESLEQYF. The CDR3 DNA sequence: TGTGCCGCCGTCGCGAGGCTAGAAAGTCTCGAGCAGTACTTC.